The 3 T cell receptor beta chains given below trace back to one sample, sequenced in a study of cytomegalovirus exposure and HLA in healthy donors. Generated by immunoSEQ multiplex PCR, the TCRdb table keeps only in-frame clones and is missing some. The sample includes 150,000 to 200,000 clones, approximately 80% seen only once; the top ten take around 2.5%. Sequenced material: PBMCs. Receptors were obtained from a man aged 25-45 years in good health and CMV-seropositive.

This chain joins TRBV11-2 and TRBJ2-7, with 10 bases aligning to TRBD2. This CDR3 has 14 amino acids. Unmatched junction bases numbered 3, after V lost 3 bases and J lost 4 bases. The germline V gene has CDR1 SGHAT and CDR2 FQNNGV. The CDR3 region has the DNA TGTGCCAGCAGCTTGGGACTAGCGCCATACGAGCAGTACTTC. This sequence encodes CASSLGLAPYEQYF.

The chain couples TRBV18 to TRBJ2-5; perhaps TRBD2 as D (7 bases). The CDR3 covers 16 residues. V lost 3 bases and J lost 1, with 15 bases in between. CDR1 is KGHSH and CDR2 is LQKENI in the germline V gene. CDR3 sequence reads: CASSPGGGALQETQYF. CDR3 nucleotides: TGTGCCAGCTCACCCGGTGGGGGGGCCCTCCAAGAGACCCAGTACTTC.

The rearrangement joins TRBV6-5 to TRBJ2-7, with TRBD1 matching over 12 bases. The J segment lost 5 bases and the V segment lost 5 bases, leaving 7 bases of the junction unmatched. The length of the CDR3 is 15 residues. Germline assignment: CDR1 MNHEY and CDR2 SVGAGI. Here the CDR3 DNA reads TGTGCCAGCAGTCTGACCGGGACAGGGGGCCACGAGCAGTACTTC. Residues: CASSLTGTGGHEQYF.